The 21 T cell receptor beta chains reported below all come from one sample, sequenced in a study of T-cell reconstitution after alpha-beta-depleted transplantation in children. Using unique molecular identifiers, the investigators prepared the TCRbeta library. TCRdb independently ran MiXCR on the PCR reads; one entry per CDR3 protein. In the table there are approximately 980,000 distinct CDR3 sequences, roughly 29% of which are singletons. The specimen was PBMCs, mostly from graft donor cells, collected 360 days after TCRalphabeta/CD19-depleted stem cell transplant. These receptors came from a boy younger than two who had a stem cell transplant for SCID, so the T cells may come from the graft donor.

This chain uses TRBV28 with TRBJ2-1, with D possibly TRBD2 on 6 matching bases. Looked up from germline, CDR1 is MDHEN and CDR2 is SYDVKM. V was clipped by 4 bases and J by 5 bases, with 15 bases between them. CDR3 length: 15 residues. CDR3 amino acids: CASSSAGPTDNEQFF. The CDR3 nucleotides read TGTGCCAGCAGTTCCGCGGGACCGACAGACAATGAGCAGTTCTTC.

This clonotype was counted at least ten times. This rearrangement joins TRBV12-3 or TRBV12-4 to TRBJ2-7, with D hard to call. Trimming removed 1 base from V and 5 bases from J, with 6 bases in between. This CDR3 spans 12 amino acids. CDR3 DNA sequence: TGTGCCAGCAGTTTAGTCGGGCACGAGCAGTACTTC. Amino acids: CASSLVGHEQYF.

This chain joins TRBV19 and TRBJ2-1; D is ambiguous. This CDR3 comprises 15 residues. Germline lookup yields CDR1 LNHDA and CDR2 SQIVND (reference sequence). V lost 2 bases and J 4 bases, leaving 12 bases between the germline ends. The CDR3 loop is CASSILADGYNEQFF. The CDR3 DNA reads TGTGCCAGTAGTATACTCGCGGACGGATACAATGAGCAGTTCTTC.

This chain joins TRBV6-5 and TRBJ2-5, with unresolved D. Trimming left V 4 bases short and J 5 bases short, with 20 bases between. CDR1 and CDR2 (germline): MNHEY, SVGAGI. This CDR3 has 16 residues. CDR3 in amino acids: CASSSPNRPQGETQYF. DNA for the CDR3: TGTGCCAGCAGTTCCCCAAACCGGCCTCAAGGGGAGACCCAGTACTTC.

This clonotype was detected a few times. V and J are TRBV5-4 and TRBJ2-1; TRBD1 agrees at 10 bases. CDR1 SGHNT and CDR2 YYREEE come from the germline V gene (reference sequence). This CDR3 has 16 amino acids. With V trimmed by 3 bases and J by 3 bases, 6 bases remained unmatched. The CDR3 sequence: CASSSGQGYVYNEQFF. The CDR3 nucleotides are TGTGCCAGCAGCTCGGGACAGGGGTATGTCTACAATGAGCAGTTCTTC.

The gene calls are TRBV9 and TRBJ2-1; TRBD2 aligns across 7 bases. After removal of 0 bases from V and 4 bases from J, the junction contained 10 bases not matched to a gene. The CDR3 has 17 amino acids. Germline-derived CDR1 and CDR2 are SGDLS and YYNGEE. Here the CDR3 DNA reads TGTGCCAGCAGCGTAGGCGGCACCAGCGGGACGTACAATGAGCAGTTCTTC. This sequence encodes CASSVGGTSGTYNEQFF.

The chain joins TRBV20-1 to TRBJ2-1; 9 nucleotides match TRBD2. V was pared by 4 bases and J by 6 bases, with 10 bases of the junction left unmatched. The CDR3 is made up of 15 amino acids. The V gene's germline CDR1 is DFQATT and CDR2 SNEGSKA (reference sequence). CDR3 residues: CSAKLAGPAFNEQFF. For the CDR3, the DNA is TGCAGTGCTAAGCTAGCGGGGCCAGCGTTCAATGAGCAGTTCTTC.

The genes are TRBV10-3 and TRBJ2-3; 15 bases agree with TRBD2. In germline, CDR1 is ENHRY, CDR2 SYGVKD. J lost 0 bases, V lost 4 bases, and 2 bases had no gene match. This CDR3 comprises 17 residues. Here the CDR3 reads CAISAGLAGGSTDTQYF. The CDR3 DNA reads TGTGCCATCAGTGCGGGACTAGCGGGGGGAAGCACAGATACGCAGTATTTT.

There are a few counts of this clonotype. For the CDR3, the DNA is TGTGCCAGCAGCAAAGGGGGCAGGGGGTCTAACAATGAGCAGTTCTTC. As protein: CASSKGGRGSNNEQFF. The rearrangement links TRBV21-1 to TRBJ2-1; TRBD1, the D gene given by the table, was not confirmed from the DNA. TRBV21-1 represents a pseudogene. The CDR3 spans 16 residues.

The chain recombines TRBV11-2 with TRBJ1-1, with no clear D. CDR3 length equals 13 residues. Germline CDR1 is SGHAT and CDR2 is FQNNGV. V lost 4 bases and J lost 3, with 9 bases in between. The CDR3 sequence: CASSSIRDTEAFF. The CDR3 DNA follows: TGTGCCAGCAGCTCAATAAGGGACACTGAAGCTTTCTTT.

This clonotype has only a few counts. The chain employs TRBV20-1 and TRBJ2-3; the D gene is possibly TRBD2 (5 bases). There are 15 residues in the CDR3. V was pared by 0 bases and J by 4 bases, with 14 bases between. Germline V gene lookup returns CDR1 DFQATT and CDR2 SNEGSKA (reference sequence). The CDR3 coding sequence is TGCAGTGCTAGAGATCCGACTCGGACTGCAGATACGCAGTATTTT. This gives the protein CSARDPTRTADTQYF.

This sequence joins TRBV7-8 and TRBJ2-1; D unresolved. The V gene lost 3 bases and the J gene lost 2 bases, with 8 bases spanning the gap. This CDR3 has 14 amino acids. Germline CDR1 is SGHVS and CDR2 is FQNEAQ. The CDR3 loop reads CASSFQTPYNEQFF. CDR3 nucleotides: TGTGCCAGCAGCTTCCAAACCCCCTACAATGAGCAGTTCTTC.

The genes are TRBV29-1 and TRBJ1-1; no clear D. V dropped 6 bases and J dropped 3 bases, with 17 bases sitting between them. Germline CDR1 reads SQVTM; CDR2 reads ANQGSEA. The CDR3 extends over 14 amino acids. The CDR3 sequence is CSVVMGGLDTEAFF. DNA of the CDR3: TGCAGCGTAGTGATGGGCGGGTTGGACACTGAAGCTTTCTTT. Looking up the rest from reference TRBV29-1 and TRBJ1-1 gives the full variable domain: SAVISQKPSRDICQRGTSLTIQCQVDSQVTMMFWYRQQPGQSLTLIATANQGSEATYESGFVIDKFPISRPNLTFSTLTVSNMSPEDSSIYLCSVVMGGLDTEAFFGQGTRLTVV.

The V call is TRBV5-1, the J call TRBJ2-1; D remains unclear. CDR1 SGHRS and CDR2 YFSETQ come from the germline V gene. There are 14 residues in the CDR3. Trimming took 0 bases from V and 6 from J, leaving 10 bases between them. This chain's CDR3 is CASSLGSLGNEQFF. The CDR3 DNA is TGCGCCAGCAGCTTGGGAAGTCTTGGCAATGAGCAGTTCTTC. Looking up the rest from reference TRBV5-1 and TRBJ2-1 gives the full variable domain: KAGVTQTPRYLIKTRGQQVTLSCSPISGHRSVSWYQQTPGQGLQFLFEYFSETQRNKGNFPGRFSGRQFSNSRSEMNVSTLELGDSALYLCASSLGSLGNEQFFGPGTRLTVL.

The CDR3 region is CASTYPVTEQFF. DNA for the CDR3: TGTGCCAGCACCTACCCAGTGACTGAGCAGTTCTTC. The chain joins TRBV7-9 to TRBJ2-1; D ambiguous. This CDR3 comprises 12 residues. Germline V gene lookup returns CDR1 SEHNR and CDR2 FQNEAQ (reference sequence). With 7 bases removed from V and 9 bases from J, the gap between germline ends came to 13 bases.

This clonotype was counted between two and nine times. The CDR3: CASSPTTYNEQFF. DNA for the CDR3: TGTGCCAGCAGCCCGACTACCTACAATGAGCAGTTCTTC. This sequence joins TRBV9 and TRBJ2-1; D might be TRBD2 (5 bases). This CDR3 has 13 amino acids. Trimming stripped 4 bases from V and 2 bases from J, with 7 bases between. Germline V gene data show CDR1 as SGDLS and CDR2 as YYNGEE.

This clonotype has a handful of counts. The genes are TRBV5-1 and TRBJ1-2; TRBD1 matches 8 bases. From germline, CDR1 is SGHRS and CDR2 YFSETQ. With V trimmed by 3 bases and J by 7 bases, 8 bases remained unmatched. The CDR3 extends over 14 amino acids. The CDR3 loop is CASSSVWTGFGYTF. The CDR3 bases are TGCGCCAGCAGCTCCGTCTGGACAGGGTTTGGCTACACCTTC.

This chain joins TRBV4-1 and TRBJ2-7; unclear D gene. This CDR3 region has 13 residues. Trimming took off 5 bases at V and 2 bases at J, with 10 bases between the two ends. Looked up from germline, CDR1 is MGHRA and CDR2 is YSYEKL. The CDR3: CASSKDLTYEQYF. The DNA for the CDR3 is TGCGCCAGCAGCAAGGATTTGACCTACGAGCAGTACTTC.

This chain connects TRBV11-2 to TRBJ1-1; D unclear. The CDR3 runs 12 residues. Looked up from germline, CDR1 is SGHAT and CDR2 is FQNNGV. V lost 2 bases and J lost 8, with 9 bases in between. The CDR3 sequence: CASSLFLEEAFF. The DNA for the CDR3 is TGTGCCAGCAGCTTATTCTTGGAGGAAGCTTTCTTT.

V gene TRBV28 combines with J gene TRBJ1-4; D is uncertain. The germline gives CDR1 MDHEN, CDR2 SYDVKM. V was pared by 7 bases and J by 4 bases, with 13 bases between. The CDR3 runs 14 residues. The CDR3 bases are TGTGCCAGCAAAAACGGGAGGATTAATGAAAAACTGTTTTTT. Translated, it gives CASKNGRINEKLFF.

This clonotype was observed a handful of times. The chain joins TRBV29-1 to TRBJ2-1, with TRBD1 matching 10 bases. The germline V gene encodes CDR1 SQVTM and CDR2 ANQGSEA. CDR3 size: 13 residues. Unmatched junction bases numbered 12, after V lost 4 bases and J lost 15 bases. The CDR3 region is CSVGTGGLIGMFF. The CDR3 DNA reads as TGCAGCGTTGGGACAGGGGGGCTTATTGGGATGTTCTTC.